This TCR beta chain was captured by sequencing in a study of vaccination and CD4 T cells after COVID-19. Stated time point: late sampling 161 to 241 days after vaccination in three convalescent patients. As to treatment: roughly 10-day PBMC culture with coronavirus spike peptide pools or control peptides (ViraFEST assay). ViraFEST stimulated the growth of antigen-specific T cells using peptide pools and subsequently profiled their TCRs by sequencing. Half of the medium was exchanged for fresh IL-2 medium, first on day 3 and then on day 7. This clonotype was counted only a few times. Its antigen is not known. This CDR3 has 15 amino acids. V was trimmed by 1 base and J by 4 bases, leaving 13 bases between them. Germline V gene lookup returns CDR1 MDHEN and CDR2 SYDVKM. Researchers used the Oncomine TCR Beta short-read assay to sequence DNA from cultured CD4+ T cells. Via MiXCR, TCRdb re-called the PCR reads, giving one row per CDR3 protein. The table includes roughly 15,000 distinct CDR3 sequences, about 45% detected once.

This chain joins TRBV28 and TRBJ1-1, with D possibly TRBD1 on 6 matching bases. The origin of this receptor is a human donor who had recovered from COVID-19. The input for sequencing was CD4+ T cells from blood, cultured in vitro, taken about 7 months after SARS-CoV-2 vaccination. CDR3 bases: TGTGCCAGCAGTTTATCTACAGGGATCTTCACTGAAGCTTTCTTT. The encoded protein is CASSLSTGIFTEAFF.